This T cell receptor beta chain was recorded in a study of blood T cell repertoires in COVID-19 (TCRdb year 2020). Background for the entire study: The collaborator samples originated in the United States, Italy and Spain and spanned the acute and convalescent phases of COVID-19. The material from the prospective study consisted of cDNA or gDNA derived from T cells, B-cell-depleted T cells, or PBMCs. The dataset comprised deeply sampled blood TCRbeta repertoires from subjects exposed to, actively infected with, or recovered from COVID-19. The repertoires were made available in a free public database intended to serve as a resource for research on the immune response to SARS-CoV-2. The samples were drawn from two sources: the first 160 participants of the ongoing ImmuneRACE study, and fewer than 1,500 subjects contributed by 6 global collaborators. A de-identified subject ID, COVID-19 status, age in years and sex were almost always included in the sample metadata. Where HLA class I and class II types were available, the types were taken from metadata supplied by the sample provider, not from assay-based typing. The study at large found these results: Clinical and demographic metadata were provided uncurated, with the amount varying by source and participant.

TCRbeta CDR3 regions were amplified from genomic DNA using the immunoSEQ Assay, a bias-controlled multiplex PCR. Under the source paper's analysis protocol: The number of nucleated cells in each sample was estimated by amplification of reference gene primers within the assay. To quantify the absolute abundance of each unique TCRbeta CDR3 rearrangement, sequence reads were collapsed and filtered. For each sample, productive Simpson clonality was calculated by taking the square root of Simpson's diversity index across productive rearrangements. TCRdb obtained this table from immuneACCESS and retained in-frame rearrangements with V and J assigned. These tables miss some clones; where compared with another copy, unresolved V genes account for less than half of the shortfall, and the remainder is unexplained. That table is the source of V, J and clone size, and D and trimming were worked out from the DNA. The sample table holds 140,000 or so clones, of which 70% to 85% were seen once. The top ten hold approximately 1.8% of the sample.

This clone occurred a few times. Its specific antigen is unknown. Qualities for individual bases were not recorded, and no much larger clone is one base off. The V end gives up 8 bases and the J end 9 bases, leaving 13 bases in the junction not matched to a gene. There are 14 amino acids in the CDR3, from cysteine to phenylalanine inclusive. Only CDR3 DNA is held: 42 bases, read in frame from base 1. CDR1 is given as MDHEN and CDR2 as SYDVKM, both from the germline V gene. Participants in the prospective study were enrolled through a virtual design, were aged about 18 to 100 years, and lived in fewer than 30 United States geographic areas. In the prospective study, participants were assigned to cohorts based on the clinical history participants reported in a screening survey and a study questionnaire. A participant counted as exposed if, within 2 weeks of entering the study, that participant had been in contact with someone who had a PCR-confirmed or clinician-diagnosed COVID-19 case. Each participant in the prospective study had whole blood, serum and a nasopharyngeal or oropharyngeal swab collected by mobile phlebotomists. Participants in the prospective study had the option to provide additional blood draws and questionnaires over a roughly two-month period. Before DNA extraction, blood samples from the prospective study were shipped at room temperature or frozen.

The chain is encoded by TRBV28 joined to TRBJ1-5, with 7 bases aligning to TRBD1. The TCR sequence derives from a woman between 18 and 30 years old who had been exposed to COVID-19. The material sequenced was PBMCs or T cells enriched from blood (not recorded which). The bases are TGTGCCAGCGGGGGGACAGCCCCCCGGGGGCCCCAGCATTTT. This translates into CASGGTAPRGPQHF.